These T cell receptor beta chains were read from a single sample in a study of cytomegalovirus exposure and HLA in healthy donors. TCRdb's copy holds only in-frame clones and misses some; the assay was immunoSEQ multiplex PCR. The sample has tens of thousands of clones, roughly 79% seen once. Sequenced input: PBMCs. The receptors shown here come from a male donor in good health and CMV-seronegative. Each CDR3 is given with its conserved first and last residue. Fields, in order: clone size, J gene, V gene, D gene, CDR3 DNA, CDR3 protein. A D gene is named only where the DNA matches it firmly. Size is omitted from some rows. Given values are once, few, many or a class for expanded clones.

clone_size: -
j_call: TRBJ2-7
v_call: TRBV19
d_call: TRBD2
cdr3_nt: TGTGCCAGTAGTATATCGGCTAGCGGGTACGAGCAGTACTTC
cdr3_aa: CASSISASGYEQYF

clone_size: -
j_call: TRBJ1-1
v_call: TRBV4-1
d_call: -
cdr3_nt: TGCGGCAGCAAACCCACAGGGCCGAACACTGAAGCTTTCTTT
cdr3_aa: CGSKPTGPNTEAFF

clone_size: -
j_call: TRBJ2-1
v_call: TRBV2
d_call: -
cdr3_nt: TGTGCCAGCGAGGGTGTCACCTACAATGAGCAGTTCTTC
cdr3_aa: CASEGVTYNEQFF

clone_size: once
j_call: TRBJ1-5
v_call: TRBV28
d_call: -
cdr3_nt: TGTGCCAGCGGCTTCGGGGTTTGGCAGCCCCAGCATTTT
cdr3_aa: CASGFGVWQPQHF

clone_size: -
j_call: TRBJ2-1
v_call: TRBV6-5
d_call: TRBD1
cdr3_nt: TGTGCCAGCAGCCAGACAGGGGGACGTTACAATGAGCAGTTCTTC
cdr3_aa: CASSQTGGRYNEQFF

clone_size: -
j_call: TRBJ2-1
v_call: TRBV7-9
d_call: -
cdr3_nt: TGTGCCAGCAGCCGAAGCGGAAGCTCCTACAATGAGCAGTTCTTC
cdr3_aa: CASSRSGSSYNEQFF

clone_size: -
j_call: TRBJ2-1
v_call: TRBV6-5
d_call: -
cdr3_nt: TGTGCCAGCAGTTCCTCACAGAGCTCCTACAATGAGCAGTTCTTC
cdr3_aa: CASSSSQSSYNEQFF

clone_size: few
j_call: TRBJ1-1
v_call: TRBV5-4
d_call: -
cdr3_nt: TGTGCCAGCAGCCAGACCGGACAGACGACTAACACTGAAGCTTTCTTT
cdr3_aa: CASSQTGQTTNTEAFF

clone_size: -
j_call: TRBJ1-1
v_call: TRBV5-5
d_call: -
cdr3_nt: TGTGCCAGCGAATCGAAGCAATCAGGTAGCACTGAAGCTTTCTTT
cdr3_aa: CASESKQSGSTEAFF

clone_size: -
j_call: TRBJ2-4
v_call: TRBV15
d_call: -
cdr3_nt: TGTGCCACCAGCAGAAAACCAGATCTAGCCAAAAACATTCAGTACTTC
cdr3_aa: CATSRKPDLAKNIQYF

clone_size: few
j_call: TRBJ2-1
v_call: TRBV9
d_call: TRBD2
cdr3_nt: TGTGCCAGCAGCGCGCGACTAGCAGCTTACAATGAGCAGTTCTTC
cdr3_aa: CASSARLAAYNEQFF

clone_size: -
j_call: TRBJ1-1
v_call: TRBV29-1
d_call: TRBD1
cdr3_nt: TGCAGCGTGGACAGGGGCACTGAAGCTTTCTTT
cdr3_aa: CSVDRGTEAFF

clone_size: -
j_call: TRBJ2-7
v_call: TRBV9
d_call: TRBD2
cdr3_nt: TGTGCCAGCAGCGTAGAGCCCCGGGGGGAGCTCTACGAGCAGTACTTC
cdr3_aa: CASSVEPRGELYEQYF

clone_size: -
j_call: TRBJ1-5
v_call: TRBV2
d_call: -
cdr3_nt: TGTGCCAGCAGCCGCGAGGGAAGTAATCAGCCCCAGCATTTT
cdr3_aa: CASSREGSNQPQHF

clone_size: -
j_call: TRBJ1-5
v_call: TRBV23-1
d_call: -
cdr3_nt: TGCGCCAGCAGTCAATCGGGACTGAGCAATCAGCCCCAGCATTTT
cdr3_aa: CASSQSGLSNQPQHF

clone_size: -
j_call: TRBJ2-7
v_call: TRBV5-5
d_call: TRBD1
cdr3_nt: TGTGCCAGCAGCCGAGGGACAGGGGGGAATGAGCAGTACTTC
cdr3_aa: CASSRGTGGNEQYF

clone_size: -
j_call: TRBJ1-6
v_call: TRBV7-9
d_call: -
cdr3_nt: TGTGCCAGCAGCTCCCAGGGGCCCTCCTATAATTCACCCCTCCACTTT
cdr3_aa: CASSSQGPSYNSPLHF

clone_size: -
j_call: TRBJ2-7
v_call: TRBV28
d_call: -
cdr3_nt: TGTGCCAGCAGGCGGGACCGCTACGAGCAGTACTTC
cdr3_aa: CASRRDRYEQYF

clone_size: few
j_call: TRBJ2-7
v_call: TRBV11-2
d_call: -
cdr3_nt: TGTGCCAGCAGCTTTGGAGGGACCCGTCAGTTCTACGAGCAGTACTTC
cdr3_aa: CASSFGGTRQFYEQYF

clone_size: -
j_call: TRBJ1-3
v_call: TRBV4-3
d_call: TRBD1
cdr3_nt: TGCGCCAGCAGCCTTGACCCCCGACAGGGGGGAAACACCATATATTTT
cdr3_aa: CASSLDPRQGGNTIYF

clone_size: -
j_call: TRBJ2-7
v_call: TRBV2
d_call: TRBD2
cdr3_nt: TGTGCCAGCAGTGGGTCGGCGGGAGGGGACTACGAGCAGTACTTC
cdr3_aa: CASSGSAGGDYEQYF

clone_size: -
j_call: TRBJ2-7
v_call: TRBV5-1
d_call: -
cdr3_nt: TGCGCCAGCAGCTTGGGGAGGGAGGTCGGCTACGAGCAGTACTTC
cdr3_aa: CASSLGREVGYEQYF

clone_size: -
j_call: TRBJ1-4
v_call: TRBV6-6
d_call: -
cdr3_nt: TGTGCCAGCATAGGGAATCGGGGGTTTAATGAAAAACTGTTTTTT
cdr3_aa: CASIGNRGFNEKLFF

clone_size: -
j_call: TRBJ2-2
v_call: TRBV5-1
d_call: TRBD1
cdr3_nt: TGCGCCAGTATGCGGGGACAGGGGGACACCGGGGAGCTGTTTTTT
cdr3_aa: CASMRGQGDTGELFF

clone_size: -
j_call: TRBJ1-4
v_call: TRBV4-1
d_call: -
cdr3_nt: TGCGCCAGCAGCCTAACGCGGGGTGAAAAACTGTTTTTT
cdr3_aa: CASSLTRGEKLFF

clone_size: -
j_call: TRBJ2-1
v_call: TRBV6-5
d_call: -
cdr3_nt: TGTGCCAGCAGTTACAGGATAACAGGCGAGCAGTTCTTC
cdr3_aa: CASSYRITGEQFF

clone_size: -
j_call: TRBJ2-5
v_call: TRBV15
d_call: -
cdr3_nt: TGTGCCACCAGCAGAGCGGAGACCCAGTACTTC
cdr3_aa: CATSRAETQYF

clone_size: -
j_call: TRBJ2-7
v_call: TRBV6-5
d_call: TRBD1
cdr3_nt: TGTGCCAGCAGTTACACCTGGGACAGGGGATACGAGCAGTACTTC
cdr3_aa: CASSYTWDRGYEQYF

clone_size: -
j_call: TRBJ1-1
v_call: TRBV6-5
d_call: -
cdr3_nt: TGTGCCTCCTGGCGGGGGGCCCGGACTGAAGCTTTCTTT
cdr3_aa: CASWRGARTEAFF

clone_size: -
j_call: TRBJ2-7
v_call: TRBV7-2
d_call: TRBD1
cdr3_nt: TGTGCCAGCAGCCGGGACAGGGAAGGCGAGCAGTACTTC
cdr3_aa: CASSRDREGEQYF

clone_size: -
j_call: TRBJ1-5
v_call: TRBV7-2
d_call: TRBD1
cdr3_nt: TGTGCCAGCAGCTTACAGGGGGCAGTCAATCAGCCCCAGCATTTT
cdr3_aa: CASSLQGAVNQPQHF

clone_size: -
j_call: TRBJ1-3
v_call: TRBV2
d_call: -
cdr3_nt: TGTGCCAGCATGGAGGTTGGAAACACCATATATTTT
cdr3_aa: CASMEVGNTIYF

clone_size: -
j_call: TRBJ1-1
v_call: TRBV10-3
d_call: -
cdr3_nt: TGTGCCACCAAAGGAGATTTATACACTGAAGCTTTCTTT
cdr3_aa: CATKGDLYTEAFF

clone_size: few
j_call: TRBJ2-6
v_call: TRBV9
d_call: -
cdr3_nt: TGTGCCAGCAGCCCCAGACTGACTTCTGGGGCCAACGGCCTGACTTTC
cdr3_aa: CASSPRLTSGANGLTF

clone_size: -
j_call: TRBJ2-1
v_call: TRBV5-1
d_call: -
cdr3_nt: TGCGCCAGTGCCGCTCTTAGCACCTACAATGAGCAGTTCTTC
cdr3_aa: CASAALSTYNEQFF

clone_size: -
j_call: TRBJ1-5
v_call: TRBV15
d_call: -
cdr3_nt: TGTGCCACCAGCAGAGATCCAGGGAGCAATCAGCCCCAGCATTTT
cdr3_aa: CATSRDPGSNQPQHF

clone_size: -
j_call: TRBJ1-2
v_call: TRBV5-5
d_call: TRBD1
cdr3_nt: TGTGCCAGCAGCTTGGCAGGGGGTGGAAACTATGGCTACACCTTC
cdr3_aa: CASSLAGGGNYGYTF

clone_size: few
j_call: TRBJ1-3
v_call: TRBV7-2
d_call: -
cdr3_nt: TGTGCCAGCAGCTACGGACACCGATCTGGAAACACCATATATTTT
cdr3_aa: CASSYGHRSGNTIYF

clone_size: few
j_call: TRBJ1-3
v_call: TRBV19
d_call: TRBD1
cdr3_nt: TGTGCCAGTAGTTTGGGACAGTCCTCTGGAAACACCATATATTTT
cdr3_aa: CASSLGQSSGNTIYF

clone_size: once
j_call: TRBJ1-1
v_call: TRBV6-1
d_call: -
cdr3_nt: TGTGCCAGCAGTGAAGGGGAAGGGTCAGGGGCTGAAGCTTTCTTT
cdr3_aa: CASSEGEGSGAEAFF

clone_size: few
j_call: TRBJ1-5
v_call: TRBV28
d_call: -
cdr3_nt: TGTGCCAGCAGTTTTCCCGCCACAGGGAATCAGCCCCAGCATTTT
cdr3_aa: CASSFPATGNQPQHF

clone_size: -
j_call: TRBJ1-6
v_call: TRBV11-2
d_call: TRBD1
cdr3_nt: TGTGCCAGCAGGCCAGGGGACAGGGGCCTTTATAATTCACCCCTCCACTTT
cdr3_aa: CASRPGDRGLYNSPLHF

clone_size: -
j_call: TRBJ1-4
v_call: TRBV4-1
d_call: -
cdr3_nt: TGCGCCAGCAGTCACAGGGAAGTAGGGGAAAAACTGTTTTTT
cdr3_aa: CASSHREVGEKLFF

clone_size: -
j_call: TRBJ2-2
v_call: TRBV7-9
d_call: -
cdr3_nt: TGTGCCAGCAGCTCAGAAAGCGGCACCGGGGAGCTGTTTTTT
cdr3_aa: CASSSESGTGELFF

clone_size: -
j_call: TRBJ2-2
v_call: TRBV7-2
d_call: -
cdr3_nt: TGTGCTAGCACCATTAGGGGCACGGGGGAGCTGTTTTTT
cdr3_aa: CASTIRGTGELFF

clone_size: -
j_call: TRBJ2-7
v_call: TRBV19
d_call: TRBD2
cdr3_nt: TGTGCCAGTAGTATTACTAGCGGCCTAACCTACGAGCAGTACTTC
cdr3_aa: CASSITSGLTYEQYF

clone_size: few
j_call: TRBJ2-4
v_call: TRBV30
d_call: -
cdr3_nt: TGTGCCTGGGCCGAGGGAAGAAACATTCAGTACTTC
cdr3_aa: CAWAEGRNIQYF

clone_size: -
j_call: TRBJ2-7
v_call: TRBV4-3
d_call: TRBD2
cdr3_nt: TGCGCCAGCAGCCAAGATTCCCGGGGGGGAGACGAGCAGTACTTC
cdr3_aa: CASSQDSRGGDEQYF

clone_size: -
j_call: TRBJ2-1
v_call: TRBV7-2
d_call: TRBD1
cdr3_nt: TGTGCCAGCAGCGGGCGGACAGGTCGGAATTACAATGAGCAGTTCTTC
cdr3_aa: CASSGRTGRNYNEQFF